What follows are 15 T cell receptor beta chains derived from one specimen sequenced in a study of T cell repertoires in cytomegalovirus infection (dated by TCRdb to between 2017 and 2020). Reading the label with the study, this specimen's treatment or condition is: in vitro stimulation with specific CMV peptide epitopes to enrich CMV-specific T cells. Their antigen targets remain unknown. Sequencing took place on an Illumina HiSeq 1500. TCRdb reprocessed the public reads (quality trimming at Q25 with fastp, clone calling with MiXCR) and kept in-frame beta chains. Under each unique CDR3 protein, matching rows form one entry showing the most common genes and DNA. This sample lists roughly 500,000 distinct CDR3 sequences; 33% were detected once. Jointly, the top ten make up about a sixth of the sample. The material was cultured PBMCs, obtained from culture after CMV antigen stimulation. The receptor source for this set is a human donor in good health (CMV status not recorded). Some clones in this sample may be carry-over from other donors' samples.

The table lists this clonotype with a few counts. The chain uses TRBV6-5 and TRBJ2-3; the match to TRBD2 covers 9 bases. The germline gives CDR1 MNHEY, CDR2 SVGAGI. CDR3 length equals 15 residues. Trimming at V came to 2 bases and at J to 1 base, leaving 1 base not matched to a gene. The CDR3: CASSYGTSRTDTQYF. The CDR3 nucleotides are TGTGCCAGCAGTTACGGGACTAGCCGCACAGATACGCAGTATTTT.

The V call is TRBV28, the J call TRBJ2-7; D might be TRBD1 (6 bases). The CDR3 is made up of 15 amino acids. Germline lookup yields CDR1 MDHEN and CDR2 SYDVKM. V shed 7 bases and J shed 3 bases, with 19 bases lying between them. The CDR3 reads CASIPGTSLNYEQYF. The CDR3 region has the DNA TGTGCCAGCATTCCCGGGACATCACTTAACTACGAGCAGTACTTC. Using reference TRBV28 and TRBJ2-7 for the parts outside the CDR3, the full variable domain is DVKVTQSSRYLVKRTGEKVFLECVQDMDHENMFWYRQDPGLGLRLIYFSYDVKMKEKGDIPEGYSVSREKKERFSLILESASTNQTSMYLCASIPGTSLNYEQYFGPGTRLTVT.

The chain uses TRBV12-3 or TRBV12-4 and TRBJ1-1; 10 bases match TRBD1. V lost 3 bases and J lost 0; bases outside the gene matches: 4. The CDR3 runs to 16 residues. CDR3 sequence (DNA): TGTGCCAGCAGTTTTTCGACAGGGGGCCTGAACACTGAAGCTTTCTTT. As protein: CASSFSTGGLNTEAFF.

The chain joins TRBV7-8 to TRBJ1-1; tentatively, D is TRBD1 (5 bases). V lost 1 base to trimming and J lost 5 bases, with 17 bases between them. The length of the CDR3 is 16 residues. Germline V CDR1 and CDR2: SGHVS, FQNEAQ. CDR3 amino acids: CASSLVGGVGGTEAFF. CDR3 nucleotide sequence: TGTGCCAGCAGCTTAGTGGGGGGGGTTGGGGGGACTGAAGCTTTCTTT. The full variable domain, rest sourced from reference TRBV7-8 and TRBJ1-1, is GAGVSQSPRYKVAKRGQDVALRCDPISGHVSLFWYQQALGQGPEFLTYFQNEAQLDKSGLPSDRFFAERPEGSVSTLKIQRTQQEDSAVYLCASSLVGGVGGTEAFFGQGTRLTVV.

This chain connects TRBV7-2 to TRBJ1-5, with D perhaps matching TRBD1 (6 bases). The CDR3 covers 14 residues. In germline, CDR1 is SGHTA, CDR2 FQGNSA. V dropped 5 bases and J dropped 9 bases, with 17 bases sitting between them. CDR3 sequence: CASSLGASRGPQHF. Here the CDR3 DNA reads TGTGCCAGCAGCCTGGGGGCCAGCCGGGGGCCCCAGCATTTT. The variable domain in full, completed from reference TRBV7-2 and TRBJ1-5, reads GAGVSQSPSNKVTEKGKDVELRCDPISGHTALYWYRQSLGQGLEFLIYFQGNSAPDKSGLPSDRFSAERTGGSVSTLTIQRTQQEDSAVYLCASSLGASRGPQHFGDGTRLSIL.

There are a few counts of this clonotype. V and J are TRBV7-2 and TRBJ2-3; 10 bases align to TRBD1. There are 12 residues in the CDR3. Germline trimming cut 11 bases from V and 2 bases from J; bases unmatched to any gene: 1. Germline values: CDR1 SGHTA, CDR2 FQGNSA. CDR3: CAGTGATDTQYF. In DNA, the CDR3 is TGTGCCGGGACAGGGGCCACAGATACGCAGTATTTT.

This clonotype was counted a few times. J is TRBJ2-1 and V is TRBV9; D is perhaps TRBD2 (7 bases). Germline CDR1 SGDLS, CDR2 YYNGEE. With 3 bases removed from V and 4 bases from J, the gap between germline ends came to 14 bases. This CDR3 is built from 15 residues. The CDR3, as DNA: TGTGCCAGCAGCGCGGGGGAGGGGGATTACAATGAGCAGTTCTTC. It yields the protein CASSAGEGDYNEQFF.

The sample holds a few counts of this clonotype. V usage is TRBV5-1 and J usage is TRBJ1-2; no clear D gene. CDR3 length: 14 residues. Germline CDR1 reads SGHRS; CDR2 reads YFSETQ. Trimming removed 0 bases from V and 5 bases from J, with 11 bases in between. CDR3 amino acids: CASSLVAADYGYTF. CDR3 coding DNA: TGCGCCAGCAGCTTGGTCGCTGCGGATTATGGCTACACCTTC.

This clonotype turned up a few times. V gene TRBV12-3 or TRBV12-4 combines with J gene TRBJ1-4; the D gene is possibly TRBD1 (5 bases). The CDR3 loop spans 15 amino acids. V gave up 4 bases and J gave up 10 bases, with 19 bases separating them. The CDR3 bases are TGTGCCAGCAGTTCTTCCAGGCTGATGGGGGGAAAACTGTTTTTT. Its translation is CASSSSRLMGGKLFF.

The V gene is TRBV7-9, the J gene TRBJ2-6, with a weak D call TRBD1 (5 bases). The germline V gene has CDR1 SEHNR and CDR2 FQNEAQ (reference sequence). CDR3 length: 16 residues. V was cut by 4 bases and J by 0 bases, with 10 bases left in between. CDR3 nucleotide sequence: TGTGCCAGCAGCTCAAAGGACAACTCTGGGGCCAACGTCCTGACTTTC. This translates into CASSSKDNSGANVLTF.

In its sample, this clonotype was seen a few times. The V gene is TRBV7-9, the J gene TRBJ1-3, with 10 bases matching TRBD1. CDR1 is SEHNR, CDR2 FQNEAQ, per germline (reference sequence). V shed 4 bases and J 2 bases; nucleotides not matched to a gene: 5. The CDR3 runs to 16 residues. CDR3 region: CASSSGTGDPGNTIYF. Written as DNA, the CDR3 is TGTGCCAGCAGCTCCGGGACAGGGGATCCTGGAAACACCATATATTTT.

The V gene is TRBV15, the J gene TRBJ2-7, with 7 bases aligning to TRBD1. The V and J ends lost 5 bases and 3 bases, in that order; junction bases with no gene match: 4. Germline CDR1 LNHNV, CDR2 YYDKDF (reference sequence). The CDR3 loop spans 13 amino acids. Written as DNA, the CDR3 is TGTGCCACCAGCCCGACAGGGAACTACGAGCAGTACTTC. It encodes CATSPTGNYEQYF.

This clonotype was observed at least ten times. The chain has TRBV7-2 and TRBJ2-2, with 8 bases aligning to TRBD1. The CDR3 loop spans 14 amino acids. J gave up 6 bases and V 4 bases, and 4 bases lay outside the gene matches. Germline CDR1 reads SGHTA; CDR2 reads FQGNSA. The CDR3 is CASSYKQGAGELFF. CDR3 in DNA: TGTGCCAGCAGCTACAAACAGGGGGCCGGGGAGCTGTTTTTT.

This clonotype was seen only a few times. This chain's CDR3 is CASSPRVMNTEAFF. DNA for the CDR3: TGTGCCAGCAGCCCCAGGGTAATGAACACTGAAGCTTTCTTT. This chain connects TRBV6-2 or TRBV6-3 to TRBJ1-1; D possibly corresponds to TRBD1 (5 bases). Germline-derived CDR1 and CDR2 are MNHEY and SVGEGT. The CDR3 is 14 residues long. Trimming removed 6 bases from V and 0 bases from J, with 11 bases in between.

A few counts support this clonotype. This rearrangement joins TRBV3-1 to TRBJ2-2; TRBD2 is a possible D gene (5 bases). Germline V CDR1 and CDR2: LGHDT, YNNKEL (reference sequence). The CDR3 loop spans 15 amino acids. V was clipped by 1 base and J by 4 bases, with 10 bases between them. The CDR3, as DNA: TGTGCCAGCAGCCAAGTTAGCGCGGGCACCGGGGAGCTGTTTTTT. This gives the protein CASSQVSAGTGELFF.